Below, 32 T cell receptor beta chains from the same sample are listed, as sequenced in a study of PD-L1 blockade in urothelial cancer. Sequencing used immunoSEQ multiplex PCR; TCRdb keeps in-frame clones, though not all of them. The repertoire includes 85,000 to 100,000 clones, roughly 87% of them detected once, and about 2% sits in the top ten. The time point is: pretreatment peripheral blood. The source material was PBMCs, sampled around atezolizumab (anti-PD-L1) treatment. Receptor source: a man between 60 and 70 years old with urothelial cancer.

The V call is TRBV6-1, the J call TRBJ2-7; the match to TRBD1 covers 9 bases. The CDR3 totals 18 residues. The trim removed 0 bases at V and 3 bases at J, leaving 12 bases unmatched. Germline CDR1 is MNHNS and CDR2 is SASEGT. CDR3 sequence (DNA): TGTGCCAGCAGTGAAGCGGTGACACAGGGGGCGCAGGGCTACGAGCAGTACTTC. Protein sequence: CASSEAVTQGAQGYEQYF.

The V call is TRBV6-1, the J call TRBJ2-1, with 13 positions matching TRBD2. CDR1 is MNHNS, CDR2 SASEGT, per germline. Trimming took 9 bases from V and 4 from J; bases not matched to a gene: 6. This CDR3 spans 15 amino acids. CDR3 region: CASLPGLAGYNEQFF. CDR3 coding DNA: TGTGCCAGTTTACCGGGACTAGCGGGGTACAATGAGCAGTTCTTC.

The chain uses TRBV5-1 and TRBJ1-1, with D unclear. V lost 1 base and J lost 0, with 4 bases in between. The CDR3 runs to 13 residues. The germline CDR1 and CDR2 sequences are SGHRS and YFSETQ. CDR3 sequence (DNA): TGCGCCAGCAGCTTGAATATGAACACTGAAGCTTTCTTT. Protein sequence: CASSLNMNTEAFF.

The V and J genes are TRBV14 and TRBJ2-7; 11 bases match TRBD2. Germline values: CDR1 SGHDN, CDR2 FVKESK. The length of the CDR3 is 18 residues. V dropped 4 bases and J dropped 2; count of bases not matched to a gene: 13. The DNA for the CDR3 is TGTGCCAGCAGCCGGTTCCTGACTAGCGGGGTATCCACCTACGAGCAGTACTTC. Protein sequence: CASSRFLTSGVSTYEQYF.

This chain connects TRBV9 to TRBJ2-2, with 8 bases matching TRBD1. The CDR3 loop spans 16 amino acids. V lost 4 bases to trimming and J lost 3 bases; unmatched junction nucleotides: 8. Germline V gene data show CDR1 as SGDLS and CDR2 as YYNGEE. The CDR3 bases are TGTGCCAGCAGCCCTTTGGGACAGGCGTACACCGGGGAGCTGTTTTTT. It codes for CASSPLGQAYTGELFF.

The gene calls are TRBV7-3 and TRBJ2-1; no firm D call. CDR1 SGHTA and CDR2 FQGTGA come from the germline V gene. The V end was cut by 5 bases, the J end by 0 bases, with 8 bases between. The CDR3 consists of 14 residues. This CDR3 reads CASSPRHSYNEQFF. The CDR3, as DNA: TGTGCCAGCAGCCCCCGACACTCCTACAATGAGCAGTTCTTC.

This chain joins TRBV5-5 and TRBJ1-2, with 7 bases fitting TRBD1. Germline CDR1 and CDR2: SGHKS and YYEKEE (reference sequence). The CDR3 is 16 residues long. V trimming: 2 bases; J trimming: 4 bases; junction bases outside the gene matches: 11. The CDR3, as DNA: TGTGCCAGCAGCTTACAGGGGAAGGGTGTAGTCTATGGCTACACCTTC. Protein: CASSLQGKGVVYGYTF.

As regards this clone: The same CDR3 arises from other DNA sequences in this sample as well. This chain joins TRBV18 and TRBJ2-5; 7 bases are a match to TRBD1. The CDR3 runs to 14 residues. Germline V lookup: CDR1 KGHSH, CDR2 LQKENI. The J segment lost 1 base and the V segment lost 3 bases, leaving 2 bases of the junction unmatched. The CDR3 protein is CASSPGTVQETQYF. CDR3 sequence (DNA): TGTGCCAGCTCACCCGGGACAGTCCAAGAGACCCAGTACTTC.

This clone was recorded only once. The chain carries TRBV28 and TRBJ1-5, with unresolved D. V was cut by 8 bases and J by 1 base, with 15 bases left in between. Per germline, CDR1 MDHEN and CDR2 SYDVKM. The CDR3 covers 15 residues. The CDR3 reads CASRHVFVSNQPQHF. The CDR3 nucleotides are TGTGCCAGCCGACACGTTTTCGTAAGCAATCAGCCCCAGCATTTT. The full variable domain, completed using reference TRBV28 and TRBJ1-5, is DVKVTQSSRYLVKRTGEKVFLECVQDMDHENMFWYRQDPGLGLRLIYFSYDVKMKEKGDIPEGYSVSREKKERFSLILESASTNQTSMYLCASRHVFVSNQPQHFGDGTRLSIL.

The gene calls are TRBV7-2 and TRBJ1-2, with D tentatively TRBD1 (5 bases). The CDR3 runs 13 residues. V was shortened by 6 bases and J by 6 bases, with 14 bases between the two germline ends. The V gene's germline CDR1 is SGHTA and CDR2 FQGNSA. The CDR3 coding sequence is TGTGCCAGCAGTCGGGACTTCCGGGATGGCTACACCTTC. The encoded protein is CASSRDFRDGYTF.

The chain couples TRBV6-5 to TRBJ2-1; D ambiguous. V lost 4 bases to trimming and J lost 0 bases, with 13 bases between them. The CDR3 has 16 residues. In germline, CDR1 is MNHEY, CDR2 SVGAGI. The CDR3, as DNA: TGTGCCAGCAGTTTCCGACTCGTGAGCTCCTACAATGAGCAGTTCTTC. Protein product: CASSFRLVSSYNEQFF.

CDR3 region: CASSLKGVRSTDTQYF. The CDR3 nucleotides are TGTGCCAGCAGCTTAAAGGGAGTCAGAAGCACAGATACGCAGTATTTT. The chain employs TRBV7-2 and TRBJ2-3; D possibly corresponds to TRBD2 (5 bases). Trimming shortened V by 2 bases and J by 0 bases, and 12 bases separated the two germline ends. CDR3 length equals 16 residues. In germline, CDR1 is SGHTA, CDR2 FQGNSA. Based on the CDR3 plus reference TRBV7-2 and TRBJ2-3, the full variable domain is GAGVSQSPSNKVTEKGKDVELRCDPISGHTALYWYRQSLGQGLEFLIYFQGNSAPDKSGLPSDRFSAERTGGSVSTLTIQRTQQEDSAVYLCASSLKGVRSTDTQYFGPGTRLTVL.

The chain has TRBV11-2 and TRBJ1-1; D may be TRBD1 (6 bases). Trimming removed 5 bases from V and 8 bases from J, with 9 bases in between. This CDR3 is 11 amino acids long. Germline lookup yields CDR1 SGHAT and CDR2 FQNNGV. The CDR3: CASSPGTEAFF. The CDR3 region has the DNA TGTGCCAGCAGCCCCGGGACAGAAGCTTTCTTT.

The chain has TRBV2 and TRBJ1-4, with unresolved D. This CDR3 has 11 residues. Trimming stripped 8 bases from V and 11 bases from J, with 12 bases between. Per the germline V gene, CDR1 is SNHLY and CDR2 is FYNNEI. The chain's CDR3 is CASREFSKLFF. The CDR3, as DNA: TGTGCCAGCCGAGAATTTAGCAAACTGTTTTTT.

The rearrangement joins TRBV5-1 to TRBJ2-3; no firm D call. There are 14 residues in the CDR3. Trimming shortened V by 7 bases and J by 0 bases, and 12 bases separated the two germline ends. In germline, CDR1 is SGHRS, CDR2 YFSETQ. The CDR3 reads CASGPALSTDTQYF. The CDR3, as DNA: TGCGCCAGCGGCCCTGCCCTGAGCACAGATACGCAGTATTTT. The whole variable domain, filled in from reference TRBV5-1 and TRBJ2-3, reads KAGVTQTPRYLIKTRGQQVTLSCSPISGHRSVSWYQQTPGQGLQFLFEYFSETQRNKGNFPGRFSGRQFSNSRSEMNVSTLELGDSALYLCASGPALSTDTQYFGPGTRLTVL.

The chain carries TRBV6-6 and TRBJ1-2; possible D gene TRBD1, 5 bases. CDR1 MNHNY and CDR2 SVGAGI come from the germline V gene (reference sequence). The CDR3 spans 13 residues. V gave up 7 bases and J gave up 3 bases, with 12 bases separating them. CDR3 residues: CASNQGRDYGYTF. The CDR3 DNA is TGTGCCAGCAACCAGGGAAGGGACTATGGCTACACCTTC.

V is TRBV4-3 and J is TRBJ1-3, with a possible D match to TRBD1 (5 bases). The length of the CDR3 is 18 residues. The V end lost 0 bases, the J end lost 2 bases, and 17 bases lay between the germline ends. CDR1 is LGHNA and CDR2 is YSLEER in the germline V gene. The CDR3 bases are TGCGCCAGCAGCCAAGATCTAGGGAGGGGCCATCCTGGAAACACCATATATTTT. It yields the protein CASSQDLGRGHPGNTIYF.

CDR3 coding DNA: TGTGCCAGCTCACCGGGCCAGGGCCAAGGGTACACCTTC. Amino acid sequence: CASSPGQGQGYTF. The chain employs TRBV18 and TRBJ1-2, with a weak D call TRBD1 (5 bases). Germline assignment: CDR1 KGHSH and CDR2 LQKENI. The CDR3 contains 13 residues. Trimming took 3 bases from V and 11 from J, leaving 16 bases between them.

The rearrangement joins TRBV11-2 to TRBJ2-5; possibly TRBD2 for D (6 bases). Germline V CDR1 and CDR2: SGHAT, FQNNGV. Trimming removed 5 bases at V and 5 bases at J, with 15 bases between. The CDR3 loop spans 14 amino acids. In DNA, the CDR3 is TGTGCCAGCAGCCCCAATGAGGCGGGGGAGACCCAGTACTTC. It is translated as CASSPNEAGETQYF. Supplemented by reference TRBV11-2 and TRBJ2-5, the full variable domain reads EAGVAQSPRYKIIEKRQSVAFWCNPISGHATLYWYQQILGQGPKLLIQFQNNGVVDDSQLPKDRFSAERLKGVDSTLKIQPAKLEDSAVYLCASSPNEAGETQYFGPGTRLLVL.

In the case of this clone: The same CDR3 can be traced to other DNA sequences in this sample. The gene calls are TRBV4-1 and TRBJ1-5, with D unclear. V shed 4 bases and J shed 6 bases, with 10 bases lying between them. This CDR3 is 13 amino acids long. CDR1 and CDR2 (germline): MGHRA, YSYEKL. For the CDR3, the DNA is TGCGCCAGCAGCCTGAGGCGGTTTCAGCCCCAGCATTTT. Its translation: CASSLRRFQPQHF.

The V call is TRBV11-3, the J call TRBJ1-1; D remains ambiguous. The CDR3 sequence is 12 residues long. Germline V gives CDR1 SGHNT, CDR2 YENEEA. V lost 5 bases and J 7 bases, leaving 11 bases between the germline ends. The CDR3 reads CASSHGLGEAFF. The CDR3 DNA is TGTGCCAGCAGCCACGGACTGGGTGAAGCTTTCTTT.

The rearrangement uses TRBV28 and TRBJ2-4; 8 bases match TRBD2. Trimming took 4 bases from V and 3 from J; bases not matched to a gene: 11. Germline assignment: CDR1 MDHEN and CDR2 SYDVKM. The CDR3 consists of 17 residues. The CDR3: CASSSAVSGIGKNIQYF. The CDR3 region has the DNA TGTGCCAGCAGTTCCGCAGTTAGCGGGATCGGCAAAAACATTCAGTACTTC. Drawing the rest from reference TRBV28 and TRBJ2-4, the complete variable domain is DVKVTQSSRYLVKRTGEKVFLECVQDMDHENMFWYRQDPGLGLRLIYFSYDVKMKEKGDIPEGYSVSREKKERFSLILESASTNQTSMYLCASSSAVSGIGKNIQYFGAGTRLSVL.

The V call is TRBV6-5, the J call TRBJ1-2, with a possible D match to TRBD1 (6 bases). CDR3 length equals 14 residues. V was pared by 3 bases and J by 1 base, with 9 bases between. Germline CDR1 MNHEY, CDR2 SVGAGI. The CDR3 nucleotides read TGTGCCAGCAGTTATCAGGGGTTTAACTATGGCTACACCTTC. This encodes CASSYQGFNYGYTF.

This clone was counted between two and nine times. V is TRBV2 and J is TRBJ1-5; D remains ambiguous. The CDR3 extends over 12 amino acids. Trimming removed 9 bases from V and 0 bases from J, with 6 bases in between. CDR1 is SNHLY and CDR2 is FYNNEI in the germline V gene. The CDR3 here is CASTFSNQPQHF. CDR3 in DNA: TGTGCCAGTACTTTTAGCAATCAGCCCCAGCATTTT.

This chain joins TRBV7-2 and TRBJ2-5, with D possibly being TRBD2 (5 bases). The CDR3 is 12 residues long. Per germline, CDR1 SGHTA and CDR2 FQGNSA. V lost 5 bases and J lost 7, with 11 bases in between. The CDR3 bases are TGTGCCAGCAGCACACTAGGAGGGACCCAGTACTTC. Residues: CASSTLGGTQYF.

V usage is TRBV4-2 and J usage is TRBJ1-6; no reliable D call. Trimming left V 0 bases short and J 6 bases short, with 9 bases between. Germline CDR1 is LGHNA and CDR2 is YNFKEQ. The CDR3 runs 15 residues. CDR3 residues: CASSQEGQANSPLHF. CDR3 nucleotides: TGTGCCAGCAGCCAAGAGGGTCAGGCTAATTCACCCCTCCACTTT.

V is TRBV6-5 and J is TRBJ1-3; D remains ambiguous. Per germline, CDR1 MNHEY and CDR2 SVGAGI. Trimming cost V 2 bases and J 2 bases, with 10 bases left between them. The CDR3 has 15 amino acids. DNA of the CDR3: TGTGCCAGCAGTTACGGTACAGAGCCTGGAAACACCATATATTTT. It codes for CASSYGTEPGNTIYF.

This chain links TRBV7-2 with TRBJ2-3; tentative D call: TRBD2 (6 bases). The germline V gene encodes CDR1 SGHTA and CDR2 FQGNSA. This CDR3 spans 13 amino acids. Trimming took off 4 bases at V and 6 bases at J, with 11 bases between the two ends. The CDR3 is CASSSRLVDTQYF. The CDR3 DNA follows: TGTGCCAGCAGCTCCCGACTAGTGGATACGCAGTATTTT.

The J gene is TRBJ1-4, the V gene TRBV25-1; possibly TRBD1 for D (6 bases). CDR3 length: 15 amino acids. Germline CDR1 reads MGHDK; CDR2 reads SYGVNS. V was shortened by 2 bases and J by 7 bases, with 14 bases between the two germline ends. The CDR3 region has the DNA TGTGCCAGCAGTGAACCCCAGGGGATGGGTGAAAAACTGTTTTTT. It is translated as CASSEPQGMGEKLFF.

The rearrangement uses TRBV4-1 and TRBJ2-3; tentatively, D is TRBD1 (5 bases). Trimming shortened V by 0 bases and J by 0 bases, and 16 bases separated the two germline ends. Germline V gene lookup returns CDR1 MGHRA and CDR2 YSYEKL. This CDR3 is 18 amino acids long. The CDR3 DNA sequence: TGCGCCAGCAGCCAAGAAGGGGTGGTAAGCTTGAGCACAGATACGCAGTATTTT. As protein: CASSQEGVVSLSTDTQYF.

This chain joins TRBV2 and TRBJ2-1; TRBD2 agrees at 11 bases. The CDR3 has 16 amino acids. In germline, CDR1 is SNHLY, CDR2 FYNNEI. J lost 7 bases, V lost 6 bases, and 11 bases had no gene match. The CDR3 DNA reads TGTGCCAGCAGCGGAACTAGCGGGAGAAGCATAAATGAGCAGTTCTTC. Encoded protein: CASSGTSGRSINEQFF.

The chain couples TRBV19 to TRBJ2-7; D gene unclear. The length of the CDR3 is 14 residues. Germline-derived CDR1 and CDR2 are LNHDA and SQIVND (reference sequence). Trimming stripped 4 bases from V and 1 base from J, with 11 bases between. The CDR3 here is CASSKAAISYEQYF. DNA of the CDR3: TGTGCCAGTAGTAAGGCAGCGATTTCCTACGAGCAGTACTTC.